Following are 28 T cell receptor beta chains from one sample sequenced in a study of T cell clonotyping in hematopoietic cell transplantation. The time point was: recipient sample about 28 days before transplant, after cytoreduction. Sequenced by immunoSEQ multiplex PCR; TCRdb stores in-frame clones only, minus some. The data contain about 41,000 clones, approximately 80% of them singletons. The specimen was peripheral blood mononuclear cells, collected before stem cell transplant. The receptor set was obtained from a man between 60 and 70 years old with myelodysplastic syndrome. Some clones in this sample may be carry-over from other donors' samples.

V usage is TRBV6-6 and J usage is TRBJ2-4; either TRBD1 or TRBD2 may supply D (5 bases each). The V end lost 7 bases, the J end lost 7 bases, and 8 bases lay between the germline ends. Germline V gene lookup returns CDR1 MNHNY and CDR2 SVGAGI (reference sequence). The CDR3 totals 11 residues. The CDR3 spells CASNEGNIQYF. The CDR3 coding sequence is TGTGCCAGCAATGAGGGGAACATTCAGTACTTC.

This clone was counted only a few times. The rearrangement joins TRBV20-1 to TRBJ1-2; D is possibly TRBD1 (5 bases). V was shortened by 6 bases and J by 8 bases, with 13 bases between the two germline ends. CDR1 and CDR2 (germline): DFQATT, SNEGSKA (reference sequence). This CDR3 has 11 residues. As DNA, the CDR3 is TGCAGTGCCAGGGTCATGGAGGGCTACACCTTC. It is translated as CSARVMEGYTF.

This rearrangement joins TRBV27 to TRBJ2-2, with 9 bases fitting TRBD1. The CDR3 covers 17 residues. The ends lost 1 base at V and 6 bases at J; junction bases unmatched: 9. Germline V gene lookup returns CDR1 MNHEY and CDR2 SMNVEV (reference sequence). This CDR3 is CASSLFSGTGWAGELFF. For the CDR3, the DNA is TGTGCCAGCAGTTTATTTTCCGGGACAGGGTGGGCCGGGGAGCTGTTTTTT.

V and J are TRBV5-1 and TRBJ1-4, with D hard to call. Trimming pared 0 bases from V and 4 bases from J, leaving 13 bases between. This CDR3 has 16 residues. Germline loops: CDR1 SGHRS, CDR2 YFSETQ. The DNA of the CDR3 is TGCGCCAGCAGCTTGGCCGAGCCAGCCCTTAATGAAAAACTGTTTTTT. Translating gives CASSLAEPALNEKLFF.

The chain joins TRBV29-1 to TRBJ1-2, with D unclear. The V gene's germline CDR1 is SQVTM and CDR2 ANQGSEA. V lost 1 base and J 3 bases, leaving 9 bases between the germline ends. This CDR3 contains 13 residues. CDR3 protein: CSVEVDPYYGYTF. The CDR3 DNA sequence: TGCAGCGTTGAAGTTGACCCGTACTATGGCTACACCTTC.

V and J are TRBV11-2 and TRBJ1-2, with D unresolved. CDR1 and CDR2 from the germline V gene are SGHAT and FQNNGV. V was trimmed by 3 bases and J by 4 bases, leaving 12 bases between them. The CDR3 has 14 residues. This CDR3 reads CASSFDRGSYGYTF. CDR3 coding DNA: TGTGCCAGCAGCTTTGACCGAGGATCCTATGGCTACACCTTC.

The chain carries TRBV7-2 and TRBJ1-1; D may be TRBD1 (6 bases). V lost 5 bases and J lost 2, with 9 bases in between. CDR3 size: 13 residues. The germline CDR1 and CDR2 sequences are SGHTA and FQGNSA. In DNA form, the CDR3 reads TGTGCCAGCAGCATACAGGGTAACACTGAAGCTTTCTTT. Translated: CASSIQGNTEAFF.

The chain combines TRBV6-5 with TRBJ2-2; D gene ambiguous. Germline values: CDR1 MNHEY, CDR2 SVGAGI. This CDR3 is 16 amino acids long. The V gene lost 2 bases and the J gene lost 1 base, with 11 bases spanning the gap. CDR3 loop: CASSYGRQRNTGELFF. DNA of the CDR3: TGTGCCAGCAGTTACGGCAGACAAAGGAACACCGGGGAGCTGTTTTTT.

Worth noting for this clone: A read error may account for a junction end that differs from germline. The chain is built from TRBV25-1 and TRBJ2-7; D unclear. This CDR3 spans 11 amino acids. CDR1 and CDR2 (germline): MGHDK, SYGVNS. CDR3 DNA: TGTGCCAGCAGTGATGGCGGACGGTTTGTCTTC. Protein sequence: CASSDGGRFVF.

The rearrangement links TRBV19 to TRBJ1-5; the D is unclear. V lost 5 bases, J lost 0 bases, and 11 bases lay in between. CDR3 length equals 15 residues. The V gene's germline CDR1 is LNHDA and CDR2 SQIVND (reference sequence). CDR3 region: CASSVSENSNQPQHF. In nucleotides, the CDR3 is TGTGCCAGTAGTGTGTCAGAAAATAGCAATCAGCCCCAGCATTTT.

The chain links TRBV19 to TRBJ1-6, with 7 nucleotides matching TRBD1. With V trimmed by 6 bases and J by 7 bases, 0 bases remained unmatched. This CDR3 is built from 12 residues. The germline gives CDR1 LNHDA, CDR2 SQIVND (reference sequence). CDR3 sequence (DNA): TGTGCCAGTAGGACAGGGAATTCACCCCTCCACTTT. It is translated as CASRTGNSPLHF. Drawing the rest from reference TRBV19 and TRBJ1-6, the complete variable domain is DGGITQSPKYLFRKEGQNVTLSCEQNLNHDAMYWYRQDPGQGLRLIYYSQIVNDFQKGDIAEGYSVSREKKESFPLTVTSAQKNPTAFYLCASRTGNSPLHFGNGTRLTVT.

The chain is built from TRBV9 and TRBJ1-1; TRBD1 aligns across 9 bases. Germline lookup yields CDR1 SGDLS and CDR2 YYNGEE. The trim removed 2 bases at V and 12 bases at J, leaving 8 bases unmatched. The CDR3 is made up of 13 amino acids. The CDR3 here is CASSVIQGAGTFF. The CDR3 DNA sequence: TGTGCCAGCAGCGTTATACAGGGGGCTGGGACTTTCTTT.

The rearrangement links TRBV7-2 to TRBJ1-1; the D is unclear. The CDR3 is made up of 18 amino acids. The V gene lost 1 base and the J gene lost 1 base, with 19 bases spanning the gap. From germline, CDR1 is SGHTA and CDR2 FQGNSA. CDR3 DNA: TGTGCCAGCAGCTTAGAGTTAACTGGGTCAGGAGAGAACACTGAAGCTTTCTTT. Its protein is CASSLELTGSGENTEAFF.

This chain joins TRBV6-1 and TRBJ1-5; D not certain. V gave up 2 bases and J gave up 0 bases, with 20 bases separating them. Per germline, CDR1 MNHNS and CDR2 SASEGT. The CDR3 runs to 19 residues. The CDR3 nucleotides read TGTGCCAGCAGTGAATTAGCATCCCTTGGGCATTATAGCAATCAGCCCCAGCATTTT. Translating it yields CASSELASLGHYSNQPQHF.

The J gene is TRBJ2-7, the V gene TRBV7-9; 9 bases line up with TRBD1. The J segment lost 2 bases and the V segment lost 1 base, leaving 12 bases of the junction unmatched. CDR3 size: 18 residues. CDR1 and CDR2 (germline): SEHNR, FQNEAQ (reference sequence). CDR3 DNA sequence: TGTGCCAGCAGCTTAGAGTACGGACAGGGGCCTACAACCTACGAGCAGTACTTC. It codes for CASSLEYGQGPTTYEQYF.

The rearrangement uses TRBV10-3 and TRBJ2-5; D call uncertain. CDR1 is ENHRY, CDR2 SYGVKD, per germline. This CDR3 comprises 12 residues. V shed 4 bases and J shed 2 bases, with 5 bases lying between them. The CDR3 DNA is TGTGCCATCAGTGCTAGACAAGAGACCCAGTACTTC. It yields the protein CAISARQETQYF.

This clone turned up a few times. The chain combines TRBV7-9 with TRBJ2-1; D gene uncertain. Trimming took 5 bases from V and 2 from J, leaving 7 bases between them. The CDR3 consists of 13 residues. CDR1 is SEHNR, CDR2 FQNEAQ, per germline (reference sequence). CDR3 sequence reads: CASSVGTYNEQFF. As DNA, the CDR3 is TGTGCCAGCAGCGTCGGAACCTACAATGAGCAGTTCTTC. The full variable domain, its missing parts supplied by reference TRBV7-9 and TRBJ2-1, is DTGVSQNPRHKITKRGQNVTFRCDPISEHNRLYWYRQTLGQGPEFLTYFQNEAQLEKSRLLSDRFSAERPKGSFSTLEIQRTEQGDSAMYLCASSVGTYNEQFFGPGTRLTVL.

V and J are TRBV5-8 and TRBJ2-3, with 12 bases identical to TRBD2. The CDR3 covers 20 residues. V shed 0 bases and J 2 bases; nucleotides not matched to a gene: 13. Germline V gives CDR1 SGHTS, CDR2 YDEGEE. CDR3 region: CASSLVASGGEEKPTDTQYF. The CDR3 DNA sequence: TGTGCCAGCAGCTTGGTGGCTAGCGGGGGGGAGGAGAAACCCACAGATACGCAGTATTTT.

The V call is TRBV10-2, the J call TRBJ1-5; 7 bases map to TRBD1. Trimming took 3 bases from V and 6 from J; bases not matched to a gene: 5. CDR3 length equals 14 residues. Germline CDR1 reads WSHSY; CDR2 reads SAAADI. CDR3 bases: TGCGCCAGCAGTGATGGCAGGGGGGCTCAGCCCCAGCATTTT. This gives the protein CASSDGRGAQPQHF.

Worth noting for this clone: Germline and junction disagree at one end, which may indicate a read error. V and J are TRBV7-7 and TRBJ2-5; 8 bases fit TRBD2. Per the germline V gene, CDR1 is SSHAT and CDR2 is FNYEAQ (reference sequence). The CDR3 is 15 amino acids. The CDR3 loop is CASSFSASGQETQYF. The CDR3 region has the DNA TGTGCTAGCAGCTTCTCGGCTAGCGGGCAAGAGACCCAGTACTTC.

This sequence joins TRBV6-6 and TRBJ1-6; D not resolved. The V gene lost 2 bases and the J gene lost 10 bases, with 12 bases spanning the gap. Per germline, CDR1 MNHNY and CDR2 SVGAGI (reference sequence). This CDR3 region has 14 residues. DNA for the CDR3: TGTGCCAGCAGTTACATCGTGGCGGGCTCACCCCTCCACTTT. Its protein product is CASSYIVAGSPLHF.

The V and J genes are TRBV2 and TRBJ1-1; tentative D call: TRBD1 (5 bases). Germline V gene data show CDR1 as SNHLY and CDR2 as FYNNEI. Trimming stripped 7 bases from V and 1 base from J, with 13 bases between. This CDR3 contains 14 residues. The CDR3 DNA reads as TGTGCCAGCATCACTTGGGGGTGGAACACTGAAGCTTTCTTT. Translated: CASITWGWNTEAFF.

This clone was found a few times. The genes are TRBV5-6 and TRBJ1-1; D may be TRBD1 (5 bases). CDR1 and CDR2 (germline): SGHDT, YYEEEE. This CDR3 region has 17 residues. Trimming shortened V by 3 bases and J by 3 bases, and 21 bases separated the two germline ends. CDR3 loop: CASSSLPGVGGYTEAFF. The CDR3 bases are TGTGCCAGCAGCTCACTCCCGGGGGTTGGCGGGTACACTGAAGCTTTCTTT.

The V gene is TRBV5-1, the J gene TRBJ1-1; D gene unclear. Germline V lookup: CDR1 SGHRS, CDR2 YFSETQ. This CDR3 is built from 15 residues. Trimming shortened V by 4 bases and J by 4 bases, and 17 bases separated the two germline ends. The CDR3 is CASSREGWVFTEAFF. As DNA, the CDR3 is TGCGCCAGCAGCCGCGAGGGCTGGGTGTTCACTGAAGCTTTCTTT.

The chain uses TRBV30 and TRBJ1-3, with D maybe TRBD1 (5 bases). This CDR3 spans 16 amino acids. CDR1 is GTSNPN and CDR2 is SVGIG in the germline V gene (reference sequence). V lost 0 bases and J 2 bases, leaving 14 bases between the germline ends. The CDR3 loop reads CAWSVREGSTGNTIYF. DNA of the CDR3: TGTGCCTGGAGTGTAAGAGAGGGGAGTACTGGAAACACCATATATTTT.

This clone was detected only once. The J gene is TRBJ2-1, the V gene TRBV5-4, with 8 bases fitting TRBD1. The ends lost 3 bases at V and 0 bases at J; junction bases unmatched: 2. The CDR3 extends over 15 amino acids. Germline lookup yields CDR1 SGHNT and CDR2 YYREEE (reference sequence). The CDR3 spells CASSWDRLSYNEQFF. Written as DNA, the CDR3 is TGTGCCAGCAGCTGGGACAGGCTCTCCTACAATGAGCAGTTCTTC.

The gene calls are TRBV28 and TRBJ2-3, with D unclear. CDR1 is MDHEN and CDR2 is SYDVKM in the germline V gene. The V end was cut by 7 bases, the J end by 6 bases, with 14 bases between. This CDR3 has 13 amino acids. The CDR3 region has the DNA TGTGCCAGCACCACCCCGGGTTGGGATACGCAGTATTTT. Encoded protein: CASTTPGWDTQYF.

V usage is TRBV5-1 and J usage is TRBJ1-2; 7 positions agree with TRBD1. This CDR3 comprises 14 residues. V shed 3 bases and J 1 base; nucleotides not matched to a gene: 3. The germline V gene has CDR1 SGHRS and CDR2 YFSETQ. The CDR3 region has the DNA TGCGCCAGCAGCTGGGGACAGTATAACTATGGCTACACCTTC. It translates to CASSWGQYNYGYTF.